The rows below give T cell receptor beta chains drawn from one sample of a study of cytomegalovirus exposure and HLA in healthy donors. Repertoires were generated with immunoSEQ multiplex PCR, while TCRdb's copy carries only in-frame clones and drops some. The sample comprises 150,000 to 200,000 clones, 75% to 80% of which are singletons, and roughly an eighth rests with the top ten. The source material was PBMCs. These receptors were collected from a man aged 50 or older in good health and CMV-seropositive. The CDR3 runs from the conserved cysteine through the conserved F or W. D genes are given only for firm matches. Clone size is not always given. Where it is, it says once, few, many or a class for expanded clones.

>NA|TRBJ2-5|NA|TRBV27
CASSLGPSRPSKETQYF
TGTGCCAGCAGCCTTGGGCCCTCCCGGCCATCAAAAGAGACCCAGTACTTC
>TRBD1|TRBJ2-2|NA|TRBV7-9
CASSLASAGTGVTGELFF
TGTGCCAGCAGCTTAGCCTCCGCCGGGACAGGGGTAACCGGGGAGCTGTTTTTT
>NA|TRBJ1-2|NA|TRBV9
CASSTRGDYGYTF
TGTGCCAGCAGCACCCGTGGAGACTATGGCTACACCTTC
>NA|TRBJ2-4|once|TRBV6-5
CASRATLGGKNIQYF
TGTGCCAGCAGAGCTACGCTAGGTGGCAAAAACATTCAGTACTTC
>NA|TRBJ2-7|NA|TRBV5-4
CASSLRGFDYEQYF
TGTGCCAGCAGCTTGAGGGGGTTCGACTACGAGCAGTACTTC
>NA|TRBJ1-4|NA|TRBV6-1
CASRQGSGTNEKLFF
TGTGCCAGTAGGCAGGGATCCGGAACTAATGAAAAACTGTTTTTT
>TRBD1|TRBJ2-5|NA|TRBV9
CASSVQAGGSGETQYF
TGTGCCAGCAGCGTACAAGCAGGGGGTTCTGGAGAGACCCAGTACTTC
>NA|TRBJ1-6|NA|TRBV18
CASSPILDSPLHF
TGTGCCAGCTCACCAATTCTCGATTCACCCCTCCACTTT
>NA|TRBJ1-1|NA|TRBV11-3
CASSSGDRKNTEAFF
TGTGCCAGCAGCTCCGGGGATCGAAAGAACACTGAAGCTTTCTTT
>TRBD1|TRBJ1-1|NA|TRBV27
CASSFGTGGNTEAFF
TGTGCCAGCAGTTTTGGGACAGGGGGGAACACTGAAGCTTTCTTT
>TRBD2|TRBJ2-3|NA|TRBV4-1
CASSLGGAKDTQYF
TGCGCCAGCAGCCTCGGGGGGGCTAAAGATACGCAGTATTTT
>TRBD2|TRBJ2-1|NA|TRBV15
CATSRGGLADSYNEQFF
TGTGCCACCAGCAGAGGGGGACTAGCGGACTCCTACAATGAGCAGTTCTTC
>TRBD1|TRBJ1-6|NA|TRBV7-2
CASSSGQGSYNSPLHF
TGTGCCAGCAGTTCAGGACAGGGCTCCTATAATTCACCCCTCCACTTT
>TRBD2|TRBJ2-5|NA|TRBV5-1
CASSLGLAGIIRKETQYF
TGCGCCAGCAGCCTTGGACTAGCGGGAATCATTCGTAAAGAGACCCAGTACTTC
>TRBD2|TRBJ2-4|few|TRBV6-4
CASIVVLAGPQAKNIQYF
TGTGCCAGCATAGTGGTCCTAGCGGGGCCGCAAGCCAAAAACATTCAGTACTTC
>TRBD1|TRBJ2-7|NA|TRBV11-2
CASSPRTGLNSREQYF
TGTGCCAGCAGCCCCCGGACAGGGTTGAATTCGCGGGAGCAGTACTTC
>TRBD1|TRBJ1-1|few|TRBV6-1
CASTGTGWETFF
TGTGCCAGCACGGGGACAGGGTGGGAGACTTTCTTT
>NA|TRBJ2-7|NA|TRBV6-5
CASSESTGEQYF
TGTGCCAGCAGTGAAAGCACGGGCGAGCAGTACTTC
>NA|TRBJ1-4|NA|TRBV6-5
CASSYAGATNEKLFF
TGTGCCAGCAGTTACGCAGGGGCTACTAATGAAAAACTGTTTTTT
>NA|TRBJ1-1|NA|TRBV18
CASSPSGLMNTEAFF
TGTGCCAGCTCACCATCAGGGCTAATGAACACTGAAGCTTTCTTT
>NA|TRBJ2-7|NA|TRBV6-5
CASSAPTVTEQYF
TGTGCCAGCAGCGCCCCGACAGTTACCGAGCAGTACTTC
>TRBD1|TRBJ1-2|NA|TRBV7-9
CASSYGTGANYGYTF
TGTGCCAGCAGCTATGGGACAGGGGCTAACTATGGCTACACCTTC
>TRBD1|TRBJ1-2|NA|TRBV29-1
CSAVDRGNYGYTF
TGCAGCGCCGTCGACAGGGGCAACTATGGCTACACCTTC
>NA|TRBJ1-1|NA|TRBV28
CASHLGPGWAEGRYTEAFF
TGTGCCAGCCACCTAGGGCCCGGCTGGGCGGAGGGAAGGTACACTGAAGCTTTCTTT
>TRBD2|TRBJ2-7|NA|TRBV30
CASSPAGGYEQYF
TGTGCCTCCTCGCCAGCGGGGGGCTACGAGCAGTACTTC
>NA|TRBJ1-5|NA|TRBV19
CASSMGAGGNQPQHF
TGTGCCAGTAGTATGGGGGCCGGGGGCAATCAGCCCCAGCATTTT
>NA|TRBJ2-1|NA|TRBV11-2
CASRRDYDNEQFF
TGTGCCAGCAGACGTGACTACGACAATGAGCAGTTCTTC
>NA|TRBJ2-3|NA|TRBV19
CASSIGGGYSTDTQYF
TGTGCCAGTAGTATAGGTGGGGGCTATAGCACAGATACGCAGTATTTT
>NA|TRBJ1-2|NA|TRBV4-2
CASSQDLGGSQEVYTF
TGTGCCAGCAGCCAAGATCTGGGGGGGAGTCAGGAGGTCTACACCTTC
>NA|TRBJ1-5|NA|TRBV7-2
CASSREPGGSYQPQHF
TGTGCCAGCAGCAGAGAGCCAGGAGGTTCCTACCAGCCCCAGCATTTT
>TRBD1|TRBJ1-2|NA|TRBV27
CASSFNRGRVDYGYTF
TGTGCCAGCAGTTTCAACAGGGGTCGGGTAGACTATGGCTACACCTTC
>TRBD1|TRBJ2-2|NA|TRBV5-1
CASSLGGQGTNTGELFF
TGCGCCAGCAGCTTGGGGGGACAGGGGACGAACACCGGGGAGCTGTTTTTT
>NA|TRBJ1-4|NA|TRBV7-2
CASTPGGTNEKLFF
TGTGCCAGCACCCCGGGGGGGACTAATGAAAAACTGTTTTTT
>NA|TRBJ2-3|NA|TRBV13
CASSLWEVEDTQYF
TGTGCCAGCAGCCTATGGGAGGTAGAGGATACGCAGTATTTT
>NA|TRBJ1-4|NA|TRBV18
CASSPLGRGEKLFF
TGTGCCAGCTCACCTTTGGGGCGGGGTGAAAAACTGTTTTTT
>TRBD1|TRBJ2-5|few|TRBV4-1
CASSHDGTGKQETQYF
TGCGCCAGCAGCCATGATGGGACAGGGAAACAAGAGACCCAGTACTTC
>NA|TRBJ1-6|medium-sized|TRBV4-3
CASSQDLPSAQGLFSNSPLHF
TGCGCCAGCAGCCAAGATCTACCATCGGCCCAGGGTCTTTTTTCCAATTCACCCCTCCACTTT
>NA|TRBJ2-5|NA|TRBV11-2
CASSFDGGPPGETQYF
TGTGCCAGCAGCTTCGACGGGGGGCCCCCGGGGGAGACCCAGTACTTC
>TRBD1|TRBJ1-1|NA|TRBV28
CASTIFRDRGAFF
TGTGCCAGCACCATATTCCGGGACAGGGGGGCTTTCTTT
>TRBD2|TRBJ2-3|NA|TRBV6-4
CASSKAGGTDTQYF
TGTGCCAGCAGTAAAGCGGGGGGCACAGATACGCAGTATTTT
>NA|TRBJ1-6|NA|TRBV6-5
CASSYSPGAYNSPLHF
TGTGCCAGCAGTTACTCCCCAGGTGCCTATAATTCACCCCTCCACTTT
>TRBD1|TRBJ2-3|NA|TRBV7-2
CASRLTVNRGADTQYF
TGTGCCAGCAGACTCACCGTGAACAGGGGGGCAGATACGCAGTATTTT
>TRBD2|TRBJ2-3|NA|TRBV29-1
CSALAELPDTQYF
TGCAGCGCCCTAGCGGAACTACCAGATACGCAGTATTTT
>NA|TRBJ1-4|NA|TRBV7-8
CASSLALWEPNEKLFF
TGTGCCAGCAGCTTAGCGCTGTGGGAGCCTAATGAAAAACTGTTTTTT
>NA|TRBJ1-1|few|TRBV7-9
CASSFPSTGTEAFF
TGTGCCAGCAGCTTCCCTTCCACAGGGACTGAAGCTTTCTTT
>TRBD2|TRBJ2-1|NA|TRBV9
CASSVSSGGLNEQFF
TGTGCCAGCAGCGTATCTAGCGGGGGTTTAAATGAGCAGTTCTTC
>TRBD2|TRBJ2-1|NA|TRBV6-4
CASSDELASYSNEQFF
TGTGCCAGCAGTGATGAACTAGCGAGTTATAGCAATGAGCAGTTCTTC
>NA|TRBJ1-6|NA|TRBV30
CAWKTGTSPLHF
TGTGCCTGGAAGACGGGTACTTCACCCCTCCACTTT
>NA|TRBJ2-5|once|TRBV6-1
CASRSGRETQYF
TGTGCCAGCAGGTCAGGGCGGGAGACCCAGTACTTC
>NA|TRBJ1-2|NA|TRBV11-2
CASSRGTNYGYTF
TGTGCCAGCAGCCGCGGAACTAACTATGGCTACACCTTC
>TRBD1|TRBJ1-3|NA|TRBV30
CAWIGIRAGGNTIYF
TGTGCCTGGATCGGTATCAGGGCAGGGGGTAACACCATATATTTT
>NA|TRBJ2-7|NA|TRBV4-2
CASKLAGNYEQYF
TGTGCCAGCAAGTTGGCGGGGAACTACGAGCAGTACTTC
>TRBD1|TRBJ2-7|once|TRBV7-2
CASSRTIRDRVGLGF
TGTGCCAGCAGCCGTACAATCCGGGACAGGGTTGGCCTGGGCTTC
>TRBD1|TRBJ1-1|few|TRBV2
CASRGTGTVDTEAFF
TGTGCCAGCAGGGGGACAGGGACGGTAGACACTGAAGCTTTCTTT
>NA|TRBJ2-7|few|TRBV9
CASSVGQSSHEQYF
TGTGCCAGCAGTGTGGGACAATCAAGTCACGAGCAGTACTTC
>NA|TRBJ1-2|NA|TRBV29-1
CSVGDRTFMAGYTF
TGCAGCGTTGGCGACAGGACATTTATGGCCGGCTACACCTTC
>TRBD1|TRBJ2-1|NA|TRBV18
CASSPRTGGKDEQFF
TGTGCCAGCTCACCGAGGACAGGGGGCAAAGATGAGCAGTTCTTC
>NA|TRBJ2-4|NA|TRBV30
CAWSAQGTSKTAKNIQYF
TGTGCCTGGAGTGCCCAAGGGACTTCCAAAACAGCCAAAAACATTCAGTACTTC
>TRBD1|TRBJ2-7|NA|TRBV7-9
CASSPPEGGVYEQYF
TGTGCCAGCAGCCCCCCCGAAGGGGGCGTCTACGAGCAGTACTTC
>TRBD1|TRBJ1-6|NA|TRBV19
CASSIALRQGARNNSPLHF
TGTGCCAGTAGTATAGCCCTTCGACAGGGGGCTCGGAATAATTCACCCCTCCACTTT